This paragraph covers one T cell receptor beta chain sequence. The CDR3 covers 19 residues. V was pared by 5 bases and J by 1 base, with 15 bases of the junction left unmatched. Germline CDR1 LGHDT, CDR2 YNNKEL (reference sequence). This sample stems from a study of T cell responses to AZD1222 COVID-19 vaccine. Method: immunoSEQ multiplex PCR; TCRdb's copy keeps in-frame clones and lacks some. Of 130,000 or so clones in the sample, 85% to 95% were seen once. This chain links TRBV3-1 (or the pseudogene TRBV3-2) with TRBJ2-3, with 10 bases aligning to TRBD2. This receptor was taken from an adult in good health. The source material was peripheral blood, sampled on day 0 of AZD1222 vaccination. The CDR3, as DNA: TGTGCCAGCAGCTCATTCCCCCAGCGGGGGGGCGTCGGCACAGATACGCAGTATTTT. It translates to CASSSFPQRGGVGTDTQYF.